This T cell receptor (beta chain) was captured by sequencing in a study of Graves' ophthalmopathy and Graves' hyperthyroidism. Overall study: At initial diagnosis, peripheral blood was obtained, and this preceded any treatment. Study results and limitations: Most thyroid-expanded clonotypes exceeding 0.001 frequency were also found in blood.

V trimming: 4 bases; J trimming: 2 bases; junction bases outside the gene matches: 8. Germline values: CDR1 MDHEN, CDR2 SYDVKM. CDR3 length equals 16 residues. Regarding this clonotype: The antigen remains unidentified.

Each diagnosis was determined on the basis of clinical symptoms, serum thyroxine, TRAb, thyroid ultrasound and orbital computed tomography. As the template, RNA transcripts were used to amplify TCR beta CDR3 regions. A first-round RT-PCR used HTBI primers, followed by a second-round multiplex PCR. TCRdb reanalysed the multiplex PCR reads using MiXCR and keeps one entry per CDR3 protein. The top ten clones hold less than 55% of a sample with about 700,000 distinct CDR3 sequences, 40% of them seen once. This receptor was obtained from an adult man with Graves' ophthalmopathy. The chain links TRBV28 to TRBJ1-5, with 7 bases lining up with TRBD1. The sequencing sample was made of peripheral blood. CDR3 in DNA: TGTGCCAGCAGTTCCGAGAGGGGGCGCGGCAATCAGCCCCAGCATTTT. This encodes CASSSERGRGNQPQHF.